These T cell receptor beta chains were read from a single sample in a study of tumor-infiltrating lymphocytes in oesophageal squamous cell carcinoma. In TCRdb, the PCR reads were re-called with MiXCR into one record per CDR3 protein. The sample gives 10,000 to 15,000 distinct CDR3 sequences, around 50% of which show up once; 24% is in the top ten. The specimen sequenced was esophageal tumor tissue. The receptors derive from a male donor with esophageal squamous cell carcinoma. Both conserved end residues are part of each CDR3. The D gene is left open where the match is weak. Clone size is not always given. Where it is, it says once, few, many or a class for expanded clones.

abundance: few; d_gene: .; v_gene: TRBV7-3; j_gene: TRBJ2-1; CDR3nt: TGTGCCAGCAGCTTATTCCCCGGGACCCCTATATACAATGAGCAGTTCTTC; CDR3aa: CASSLFPGTPIYNEQFF
abundance: .; d_gene: TRBD1; v_gene: TRBV19; j_gene: TRBJ2-2; CDR3nt: TGTGCCAGTAGTTCCGGGACAGGGAGTTTCGCCGGGGAGCTGTTTTTT; CDR3aa: CASSSGTGSFAGELFF
abundance: .; d_gene: .; v_gene: TRBV7-2; j_gene: TRBJ2-3; CDR3nt: TGTGCCAGCAGCTTAACCGGAGCGAGCACAGATACGCAGTATTTT; CDR3aa: CASSLTGASTDTQYF
abundance: .; d_gene: .; v_gene: TRBV15; j_gene: TRBJ2-6; CDR3nt: TGTGCCACCAGCAGCAGGGGTAATGGGGCCAACGTCCTGACTTTC; CDR3aa: CATSSRGNGANVLTF
abundance: .; d_gene: TRBD1; v_gene: TRBV6-2/TRBV6-3; j_gene: TRBJ2-2; CDR3nt: TGTGCCAGCAGTTACATGACAGGGGGCTTTCCCGGGGAGCTGTTTTTT; CDR3aa: CASSYMTGGFPGELFF
abundance: few; d_gene: .; v_gene: TRBV11-2; j_gene: TRBJ2-7; CDR3nt: TGTGCCAGCAGCGCGTCCCGCTACGAGCAGTACTTC; CDR3aa: CASSASRYEQYF
abundance: many; d_gene: TRBD1; v_gene: TRBV11-2; j_gene: TRBJ1-5; CDR3nt: TGTGCCAGCAGCTTAGACCTAATGGGACAGCTAAATCAGCCCCAGCATTTT; CDR3aa: CASSLDLMGQLNQPQHF
abundance: .; d_gene: .; v_gene: TRBV5-3; j_gene: TRBJ2-1; CDR3nt: TGTGCCAGCAGCTTGGCCGAGGGAGAAGTTAATGAGCAGTTCTTC; CDR3aa: CASSLAEGEVNEQFF
abundance: .; d_gene: TRBD1; v_gene: TRBV7-3; j_gene: TRBJ1-1; CDR3nt: TGTGCCAGCAGCCCCGGACAGGATAGTCAAGCTTTCTTT; CDR3aa: CASSPGQDSQAFF
abundance: few; d_gene: .; v_gene: TRBV7-8; j_gene: TRBJ2-5; CDR3nt: TGTGCCAGCAGCTTAGATAAGGGGAGGACCCAGTACTTC; CDR3aa: CASSLDKGRTQYF
abundance: .; d_gene: .; v_gene: TRBV7-4; j_gene: TRBJ2-7; CDR3nt: TGTGCCAGCAGCTTAGGGGGGAGTAGGAATGAGCAGTACTTC; CDR3aa: CASSLGGSRNEQYF
abundance: .; d_gene: TRBD1; v_gene: TRBV7-8; j_gene: TRBJ2-7; CDR3nt: TGTGCCAGCAGCCAACTCGGGGACAGGGGTTACGAGCAGTACTTC; CDR3aa: CASSQLGDRGYEQYF
abundance: many; d_gene: TRBD2; v_gene: TRBV5-1; j_gene: TRBJ2-1; CDR3nt: TGCGCCAGCAGCCTCCGGACTAGCGTTAACTACAATGAGCAGTTCTTC; CDR3aa: CASSLRTSVNYNEQFF